The TCR beta chain under discussion was sequenced for a study of blood T cell repertoires in COVID-19. Study background: Acute and convalescent COVID-19 samples came from the United States, Italy and Spain. Sample material is recorded as cDNA or gDNA derived from T cells, B-cell-depleted T cells, or PBMCs.

Per the authors' pipeline: Reference gene primers were amplified, and this amplification served to estimate nucleated cell counts. Profiling relied on immunoSEQ multiplex PCR, and the TCRdb table lists in-frame clones only, not all of them. The DNA gave D and trimming, while V, J and clone size come from that table. This table has 150,000 to 200,000 clones, approximately 86% appearing once. Germline-derived CDR1 and CDR2 are GTSNPN and SVGIG (reference sequence). V lost 8 bases and J lost 5; bases outside the gene matches: 11. CDR3 length: 14 residues. The chain couples TRBV30 to TRBJ1-1, with TRBD1 matching over 10 bases. The origin of this receptor is a woman aged 80 or older in a cohort sampled during active or convalescent COVID-19. Sequenced: peripheral blood. DNA of the CDR3: TGTGCCGGATCGGGACAGGGGAGTAAAACTGAAGCTTTCTTT. As protein: CAGSGQGSKTEAFF.